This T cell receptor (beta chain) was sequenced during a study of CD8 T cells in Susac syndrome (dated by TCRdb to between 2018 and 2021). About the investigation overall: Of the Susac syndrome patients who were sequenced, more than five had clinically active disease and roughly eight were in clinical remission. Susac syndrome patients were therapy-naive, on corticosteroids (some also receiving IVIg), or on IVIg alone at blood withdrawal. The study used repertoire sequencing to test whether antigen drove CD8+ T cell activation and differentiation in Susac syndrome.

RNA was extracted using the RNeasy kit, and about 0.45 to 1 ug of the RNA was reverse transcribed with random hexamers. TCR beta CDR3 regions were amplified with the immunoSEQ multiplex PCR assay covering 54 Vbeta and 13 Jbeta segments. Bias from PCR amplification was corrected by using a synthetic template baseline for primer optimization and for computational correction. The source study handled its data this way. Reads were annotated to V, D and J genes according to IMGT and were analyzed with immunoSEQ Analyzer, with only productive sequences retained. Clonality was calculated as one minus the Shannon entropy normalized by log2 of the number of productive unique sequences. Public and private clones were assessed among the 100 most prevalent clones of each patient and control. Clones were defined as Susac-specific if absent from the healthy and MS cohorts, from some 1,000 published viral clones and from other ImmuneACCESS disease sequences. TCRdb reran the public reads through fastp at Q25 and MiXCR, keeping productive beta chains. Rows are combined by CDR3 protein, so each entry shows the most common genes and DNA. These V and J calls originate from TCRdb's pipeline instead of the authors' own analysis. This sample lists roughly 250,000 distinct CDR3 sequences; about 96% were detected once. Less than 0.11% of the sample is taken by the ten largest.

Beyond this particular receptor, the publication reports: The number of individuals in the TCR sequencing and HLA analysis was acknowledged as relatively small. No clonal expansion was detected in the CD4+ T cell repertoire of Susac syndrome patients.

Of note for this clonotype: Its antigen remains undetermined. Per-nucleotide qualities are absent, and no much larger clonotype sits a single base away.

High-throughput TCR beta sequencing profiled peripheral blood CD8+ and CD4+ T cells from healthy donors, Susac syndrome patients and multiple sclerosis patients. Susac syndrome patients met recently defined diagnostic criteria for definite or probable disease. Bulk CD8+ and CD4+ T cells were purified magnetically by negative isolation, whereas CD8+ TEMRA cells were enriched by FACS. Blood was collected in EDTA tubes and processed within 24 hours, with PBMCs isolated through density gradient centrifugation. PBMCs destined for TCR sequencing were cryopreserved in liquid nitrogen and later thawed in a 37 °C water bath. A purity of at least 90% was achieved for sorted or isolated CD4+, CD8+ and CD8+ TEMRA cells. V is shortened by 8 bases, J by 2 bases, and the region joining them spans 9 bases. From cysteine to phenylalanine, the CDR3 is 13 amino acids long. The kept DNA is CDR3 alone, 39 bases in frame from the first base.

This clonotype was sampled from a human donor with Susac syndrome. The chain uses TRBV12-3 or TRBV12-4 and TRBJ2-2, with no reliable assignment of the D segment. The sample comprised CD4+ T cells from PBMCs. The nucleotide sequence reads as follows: TGTGCCAGCCTGGTTGTTAACACCGGGGAGCTGTTTTTT. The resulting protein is CASLVVNTGELFF.